Below, 11 T cell receptor beta chains from the same sample are listed, as sequenced in a study of blood T cell repertoires in COVID-19. Generated by immunoSEQ multiplex PCR, the TCRdb table keeps only in-frame clones and is missing some. The table shows around 170,000 clones, with about 80% occurring only once. Sequenced sample: PBMCs or T cells enriched from blood (not recorded which). The receptors here all came from a man aged 50 to 60 who had recovered from COVID-19.

The V call is TRBV6-4, the J call TRBJ2-7, with 7 bases that match TRBD1. CDR1 is MRHNA and CDR2 is SNTAGT in the germline V gene. J lost 0 bases, V lost 6 bases, and 5 bases had no gene match. This CDR3 has 14 amino acids. The CDR3 region is CASRLTGSSYEQYF. Written as DNA, the CDR3 is TGTGCCAGCAGATTGACAGGGAGCTCCTACGAGCAGTACTTC.

With respect to this clone: Its ends do not fully match the called genes, so a read error is possible. The genes are TRBV3-1 (or the pseudogene TRBV3-2) and TRBJ2-7; possibly TRBD2 for D (6 bases). This CDR3 is built from 8 residues. CDR1 and CDR2 from the germline V gene are LGHDT and YNNKEL (reference sequence). This chain's CDR3 is CAAGRKDF. CDR3 DNA sequence: TGTGCCGCAGGGAGGAAGGACTTC.

This clone showed up just a few times. This chain connects TRBV6-2 or TRBV6-3 to TRBJ2-5; 9 bases are a match to TRBD2. From germline, CDR1 is MNHEY and CDR2 SVGEGT. The CDR3 contains 17 residues. J gave up 0 bases and V 2 bases, and 7 bases lay outside the gene matches. CDR3 DNA: TGTGCCAGCAGTTACACCGGGACTAGCAGGTACCAAGAGACCCAGTACTTC. Protein sequence: CASSYTGTSRYQETQYF.

This rearrangement joins TRBV12-3 or TRBV12-4 to TRBJ2-1; no firm D call. The CDR3 has 13 amino acids. With 9 bases removed from V and 1 base from J, the gap between germline ends came to 10 bases. The CDR3 loop is CASRTGSYNEQFF. DNA of the CDR3: TGTGCCAGTCGCACCGGGTCCTACAATGAGCAGTTCTTC.

V gene TRBV29-1 combines with J gene TRBJ2-7; a weak D match, TRBD1 (5 bases). Trimming took off 3 bases at V and 6 bases at J, with 9 bases between the two ends. This CDR3 contains 11 residues. Germline CDR1 SQVTM, CDR2 ANQGSEA. DNA of the CDR3: TGCAGCGTTGACAGGGCTGGCGAGCAGTACTTC. Translated: CSVDRAGEQYF.

This rearrangement joins TRBV9 to TRBJ2-1; 8 bases line up with TRBD2. This CDR3 has 17 residues. The V and J ends lost 1 base and 8 bases, in that order; junction bases with no gene match: 14. CDR1 SGDLS and CDR2 YYNGEE come from the germline V gene. The CDR3, as DNA: TGTGCCAGCAGCGTATTAGCGGGGACCCCAGCCGGTCATGAGCAGTTCTTC. Protein product: CASSVLAGTPAGHEQFF. Full variable domain (remainder filled in from reference TRBV9 and TRBJ2-1): DSGVTQTPKHLITATGQRVTLRCSPRSGDLSVYWYQQSLDQGLQFLIQYYNGEERAKGNILERFSAQQFPDLHSELNLSSLELGDSALYFCASSVLAGTPAGHEQFFGPGTRLTVL.

The chain has TRBV5-1 and TRBJ2-1; maybe TRBD1 (6 bases). With 4 bases removed from V and 9 bases from J, the gap between germline ends came to 17 bases. This CDR3 contains 14 residues. From germline, CDR1 is SGHRS and CDR2 YFSETQ. DNA for the CDR3: TGCGCCAGCAGCGCCCGGGACACCATGGGTGAGCAGTTCTTC. It encodes CASSARDTMGEQFF.

The chain combines TRBV7-9 with TRBJ1-4; no reliable D call. This CDR3 region has 16 residues. Trimming removed 3 bases at V and 5 bases at J, with 16 bases between. CDR1 SEHNR and CDR2 FQNEAQ come from the germline V gene (reference sequence). The CDR3 is CASSLSSGRGNEKLFF. The CDR3 DNA follows: TGTGCCAGCAGCTTGAGTTCCGGGCGAGGGAATGAAAAACTGTTTTTT.

The chain combines TRBV28 with TRBJ1-3; D gene ambiguous. The germline CDR1 and CDR2 sequences are MDHEN and SYDVKM. V was clipped by 6 bases and J by 4 bases, with 13 bases between them. This CDR3 contains 14 residues. The CDR3 protein is CASRSPQEGNTIYF. The CDR3 DNA follows: TGTGCCAGCAGGTCTCCCCAAGAGGGAAACACCATATATTTT.

V gene TRBV11-3 combines with J gene TRBJ2-7; 9 bases are a match to TRBD1. CDR3 length: 14 amino acids. V lost 4 bases to trimming and J lost 5 bases; unmatched junction nucleotides: 6. Germline V CDR1 and CDR2: SGHNT, YENEEA. CDR3 in DNA: TGTGCCAGCAGCTCGGGACAGGGTGTCGACGAGCAGTACTTC. Translated, it gives CASSSGQGVDEQYF.

The chain has TRBV13 and TRBJ1-2, with 7 positions matching TRBD1. V trimming: 2 bases; J trimming: 4 bases; junction bases outside the gene matches: 4. Germline V CDR1 and CDR2: PRHDT, FYEKMQ (reference sequence). The CDR3 loop spans 14 amino acids. The CDR3, as DNA: TGTGCCAGCAGCTTACAGGGGGGATTCTATGGCTACACCTTC. Amino acids: CASSLQGGFYGYTF.